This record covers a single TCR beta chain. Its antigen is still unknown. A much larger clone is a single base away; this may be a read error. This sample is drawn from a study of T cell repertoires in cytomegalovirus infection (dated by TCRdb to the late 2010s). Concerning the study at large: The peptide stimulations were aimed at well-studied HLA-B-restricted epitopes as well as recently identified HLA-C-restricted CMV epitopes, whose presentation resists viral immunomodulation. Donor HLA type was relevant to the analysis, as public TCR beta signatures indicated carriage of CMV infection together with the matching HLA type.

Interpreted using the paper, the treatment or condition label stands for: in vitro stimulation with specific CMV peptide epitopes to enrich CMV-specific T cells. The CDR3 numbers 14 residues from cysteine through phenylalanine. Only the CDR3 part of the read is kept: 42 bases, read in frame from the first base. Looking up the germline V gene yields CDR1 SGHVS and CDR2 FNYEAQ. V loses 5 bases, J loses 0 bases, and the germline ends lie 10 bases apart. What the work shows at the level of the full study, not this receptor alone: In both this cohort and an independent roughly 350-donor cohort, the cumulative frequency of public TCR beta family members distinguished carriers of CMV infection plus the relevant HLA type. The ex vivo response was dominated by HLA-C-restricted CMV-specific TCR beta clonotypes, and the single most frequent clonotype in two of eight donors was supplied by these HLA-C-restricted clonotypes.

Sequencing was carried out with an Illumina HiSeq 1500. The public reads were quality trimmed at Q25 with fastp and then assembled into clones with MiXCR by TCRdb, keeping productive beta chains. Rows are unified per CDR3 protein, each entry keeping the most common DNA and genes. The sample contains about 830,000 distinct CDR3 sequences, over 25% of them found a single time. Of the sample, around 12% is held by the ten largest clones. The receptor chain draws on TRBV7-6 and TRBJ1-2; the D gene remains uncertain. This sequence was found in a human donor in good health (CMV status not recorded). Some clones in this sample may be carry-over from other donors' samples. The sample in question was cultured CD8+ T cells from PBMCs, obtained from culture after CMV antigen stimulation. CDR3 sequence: CASSRDCANYGYTF. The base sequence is TGTGCCAGCAGCCGCGATTGTGCTAACTATGGCTACACCTTC.